These T cell receptor beta chains were read from a single sample in a study of blood T cells in healthy people across ages. TCRdb analysed the 5' RACE reads with MiXCR anew, one entry per CDR3 protein. The data hold approximately 900,000 distinct CDR3 sequences, with under 35% observed a single time. These data were also reused for a study on T cells of mothers and their children.

Sequenced: blood. These receptors originate from a woman aged 40 to 49 in good health. CDR3s include the opening cysteine and the closing phenylalanine or tryptophan. Each record gives: V gene, J gene, D gene, clone size, CDR3 protein, CDR3 DNA. A D gene is named only where the DNA matches it firmly. Size is stated for part of the rows, as once, few or many counts, or as a class when the clone is expanded.

v_call: TRBV28; j_call: TRBJ1-4; d_call: -; clone_size: -; cdr3_aa: CASGPPTTNEKLFF; cdr3_nt: TGTGCCAGCGGACCGCCCACAACTAATGAAAAACTGTTTTTT
v_call: TRBV7-2; j_call: TRBJ2-7; d_call: -; clone_size: few; cdr3_aa: CASSDSYYEQYF; cdr3_nt: TGTGCCAGCAGCGACAGTTACTACGAGCAGTACTTC
v_call: TRBV5-5; j_call: TRBJ2-3; d_call: -; clone_size: -; cdr3_aa: CASSFRNRVSDTQYF; cdr3_nt: TGTGCCAGCAGCTTCAGAAACAGGGTCTCAGATACGCAGTATTTT
v_call: TRBV3-1; j_call: TRBJ1-2; d_call: -; clone_size: few; cdr3_aa: CANSQNYGYTF; cdr3_nt: TGTGCCAACAGCCAAAATTATGGCTACACCTTC
v_call: TRBV18; j_call: TRBJ1-1; d_call: -; clone_size: -; cdr3_aa: CASSGREMNTEAFF; cdr3_nt: TGTGCCAGCTCAGGCCGGGAGATGAACACTGAAGCTTTCTTT
v_call: TRBV2; j_call: TRBJ2-1; d_call: TRBD2; clone_size: -; cdr3_aa: CASSGLAFEQFF; cdr3_nt: TGTGCCAGCAGTGGACTAGCGTTTGAGCAGTTCTTC
v_call: TRBV28; j_call: TRBJ2-3; d_call: TRBD2; clone_size: -; cdr3_aa: CAIQLAGVTDTQYF; cdr3_nt: TGTGCCATCCAACTAGCGGGGGTTACAGACACGCAGTATTTT
v_call: TRBV12-3/TRBV12-4; j_call: TRBJ2-4; d_call: TRBD2; clone_size: many; cdr3_aa: CASSRVSGGGVAKNIQYF; cdr3_nt: TGTGCCAGCAGTCGAGTTAGCGGGGGGGGTGTAGCCAAAAACATTCAGTACTTC
v_call: TRBV3-1; j_call: TRBJ2-1; d_call: -; clone_size: -; cdr3_aa: CVSSPGESSYNEQFF; cdr3_nt: TGTGTCAGCAGTCCAGGGGAAAGCTCCTACAATGAGCAGTTCTTC
v_call: TRBV12-3/TRBV12-4; j_call: TRBJ2-3; d_call: -; clone_size: -; cdr3_aa: CASSFRHQLDTQYF; cdr3_nt: TGTGCCAGCAGTTTCAGACACCAGCTTGATACGCAGTATTTT
v_call: TRBV20-1; j_call: TRBJ2-7; d_call: TRBD1; clone_size: many; cdr3_aa: CSASQGQAPYEQYF; cdr3_nt: TGCAGTGCTAGCCAAGGACAGGCGCCCTACGAGCAGTACTTC
v_call: TRBV7-2; j_call: TRBJ1-1; d_call: -; clone_size: -; cdr3_aa: CASSLARRSTEAFF; cdr3_nt: TGTGCCAGCAGCCTTGCTAGGAGGAGCACTGAAGCTTTCTTT
v_call: TRBV27; j_call: TRBJ2-5; d_call: TRBD1; clone_size: few; cdr3_aa: CASKGAGRGETQYF; cdr3_nt: TGTGCCAGTAAGGGGGCCGGTAGGGGAGAGACCCAGTACTTC
v_call: TRBV7-2; j_call: TRBJ2-7; d_call: -; clone_size: many; cdr3_aa: CASSPPGFYEQYF; cdr3_nt: TGTGCCAGCAGCCCTCCGGGATTCTACGAGCAGTACTTC
v_call: TRBV6-1; j_call: TRBJ2-1; d_call: -; clone_size: few; cdr3_aa: CASRAYREPYNEQFF; cdr3_nt: TGTGCCAGCAGGGCCTACAGGGAACCCTACAATGAGCAGTTCTTC
v_call: TRBV10-3; j_call: TRBJ1-5; d_call: -; clone_size: few; cdr3_aa: CAIKQGLENNQPQHF; cdr3_nt: TGTGCCATCAAACAGGGATTGGAGAACAATCAGCCCCAGCATTTT
v_call: TRBV7-2; j_call: TRBJ1-1; d_call: -; clone_size: few; cdr3_aa: CASSWQGGRGTEAFF; cdr3_nt: TGTGCCAGCAGCTGGCAGGGCGGGCGGGGCACTGAAGCTTTCTTT
v_call: TRBV5-6; j_call: TRBJ2-1; d_call: -; clone_size: -; cdr3_aa: CASSLVIGGNEQFF; cdr3_nt: TGTGCCAGCAGCTTGGTCATAGGGGGCAATGAGCAGTTCTTC
v_call: TRBV28; j_call: TRBJ2-7; d_call: -; clone_size: many; cdr3_aa: CASIAQGYEQYF; cdr3_nt: TGTGCCAGCATCGCCCAGGGTTACGAGCAGTACTTC
v_call: TRBV9; j_call: TRBJ1-1; d_call: -; clone_size: -; cdr3_aa: CASSAGGGAGTEAFF; cdr3_nt: TGTGCCAGCAGCGCTGGGGGGGGCGCAGGGACTGAAGCTTTCTTT
v_call: TRBV7-2; j_call: TRBJ1-2; d_call: -; clone_size: few; cdr3_aa: CASSPSMGFYGYTF; cdr3_nt: TGTGCCAGCAGCCCTAGTATGGGCTTTTATGGCTACACCTTC
v_call: TRBV11-2; j_call: TRBJ1-1; d_call: TRBD1; clone_size: -; cdr3_aa: CASSLDQGAWTEAFF; cdr3_nt: TGTGCCAGCAGCTTAGACCAGGGGGCTTGGACTGAAGCTTTCTTT
v_call: TRBV30; j_call: TRBJ1-6; d_call: -; clone_size: -; cdr3_aa: CAWIKNLHF; cdr3_nt: TGTGCCTGGATAAAGAACCTCCACTTT
v_call: TRBV7-2; j_call: TRBJ1-2; d_call: TRBD1; clone_size: -; cdr3_aa: CASSSQGARPYGYTF; cdr3_nt: TGTGCCAGCAGTTCCCAGGGGGCGCGTCCCTATGGCTACACCTTC
v_call: TRBV7-2; j_call: TRBJ2-7; d_call: -; clone_size: -; cdr3_aa: CACSHNYEQYF; cdr3_nt: TGTGCCTGCAGCCATAATTACGAGCAGTACTTC
v_call: TRBV11-2; j_call: TRBJ2-1; d_call: -; clone_size: -; cdr3_aa: CASSLLSGAVAFF; cdr3_nt: TGTGCCAGCAGCCTCCTATCGGGGGCGGTCGCGTTCTTC
v_call: TRBV20-1; j_call: TRBJ2-3; d_call: -; clone_size: many; cdr3_aa: CSATLSGVDTQYF; cdr3_nt: TGCAGTGCCACCTTGTCGGGGGTGGATACGCAGTATTTT
v_call: TRBV29-1; j_call: TRBJ2-3; d_call: TRBD1; clone_size: many; cdr3_aa: CSVDGTGTSTDTQYF; cdr3_nt: TGCAGCGTTGATGGGACAGGGACTTCCACAGATACGCAGTATTTT
v_call: TRBV20-1; j_call: TRBJ1-6; d_call: TRBD1; clone_size: few; cdr3_aa: CSAPDRVDSPLHF; cdr3_nt: TGCAGTGCCCCTGACAGGGTGGATTCACCCCTCCACTTT
v_call: TRBV25-1; j_call: TRBJ2-1; d_call: TRBD1; clone_size: many; cdr3_aa: CASSVTGNNEQFF; cdr3_nt: TGTGCCAGCAGTGTGACAGGGAACAATGAGCAGTTCTTC
v_call: TRBV20-1; j_call: TRBJ2-3; d_call: -; clone_size: -; cdr3_aa: CSARTGPTLGGTDTQYF; cdr3_nt: TGCAGTGCTAGGACCGGTCCTACTTTAGGGGGCACAGATACGCAGTATTTT
v_call: TRBV18; j_call: TRBJ2-7; d_call: TRBD1; clone_size: few; cdr3_aa: CASSSTGTDEQYF; cdr3_nt: TGTGCCAGCTCGTCAACCGGGACAGACGAGCAGTACTTC
v_call: TRBV24-1; j_call: TRBJ2-5; d_call: -; clone_size: -; cdr3_aa: CATSEAGVETQYF; cdr3_nt: TGTGCCACCAGTGAGGCAGGGGTGGAGACCCAGTACTTC
v_call: TRBV6-5; j_call: TRBJ2-7; d_call: -; clone_size: -; cdr3_aa: CASSYFPSLYYEQYF; cdr3_nt: TGTGCCAGCAGTTACTTCCCCAGCCTGTACTACGAGCAGTACTTC
v_call: TRBV20-1; j_call: TRBJ2-7; d_call: TRBD1; clone_size: -; cdr3_aa: CSARYPGTGHEQYF; cdr3_nt: TGCAGTGCTAGATACCCTGGGACAGGGCACGAGCAGTACTTC
v_call: TRBV4-1; j_call: TRBJ1-5; d_call: -; clone_size: -; cdr3_aa: CASSQNREPNQPRHF; cdr3_nt: TGCGCCAGCAGCCAAAACAGGGAACCCAATCAGCCCCGGCATTTT
v_call: TRBV5-1; j_call: TRBJ2-3; d_call: TRBD2; clone_size: few; cdr3_aa: CASSLEAGGITDTQYF; cdr3_nt: TGCGCCAGCAGCTTGGAAGCGGGGGGGATCACAGATACGCAGTATTTT
v_call: TRBV15; j_call: TRBJ2-5; d_call: -; clone_size: many; cdr3_aa: CATSSDVLRVTQYF; cdr3_nt: TGTGCCACCAGCAGCGATGTACTCAGGGTCACCCAGTACTTC